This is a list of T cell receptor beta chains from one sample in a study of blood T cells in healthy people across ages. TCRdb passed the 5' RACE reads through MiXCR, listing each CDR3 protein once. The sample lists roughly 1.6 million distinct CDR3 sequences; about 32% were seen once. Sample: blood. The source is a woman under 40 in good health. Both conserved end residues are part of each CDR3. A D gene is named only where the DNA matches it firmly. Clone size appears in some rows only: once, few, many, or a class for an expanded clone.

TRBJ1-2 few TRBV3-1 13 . TGTGCCAGCAACCAGGAGGGAAGCTATGGCTACACCTTC CASNQEGSYGYTF
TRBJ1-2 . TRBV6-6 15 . TGTGCCAGCAGTAGCAGGGGCGTCGGTCTTGATGGCTACACCTTC CASSSRGVGLDGYTF
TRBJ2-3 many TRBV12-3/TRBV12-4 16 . TGTGCCAGCAGCCCCCAAACGGTTCGACTAGGAGATACGCAGTATTTT CASSPQTVRLGDTQYF
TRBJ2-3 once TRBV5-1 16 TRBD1 TGCGCCAGCAGCTCGTCAGACAGGGGCTCCACAGATACGCAGTATTTT CASSSSDRGSTDTQYF
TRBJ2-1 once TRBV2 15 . TGTGCCAGCAAAAATAGGGACCTCGGTGGAGAGACCCAGTTCTTC CASKNRDLGGETQFF
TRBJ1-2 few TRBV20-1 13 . TGCAGTGCTAGACCGACGGAGTTTTATGGCTACACCTTC CSARPTEFYGYTF
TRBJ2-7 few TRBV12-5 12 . TGTGCTAGTGGTTTGGTAATGGGGATCCAGTACTTC CASGLVMGIQYF
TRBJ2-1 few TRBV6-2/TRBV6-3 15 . TGTGCCAGCAACCCAAGGAACGGAGCTTACAATAAGCAGTTCTTC CASNPRNGAYNKQFF
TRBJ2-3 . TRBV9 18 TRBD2 TGTGCCAGCAGCGGAGGACTAGCGGGAGGGCGAATGGCAGGTACGCAGTATTTT CASSGGLAGGRMAGTQYF
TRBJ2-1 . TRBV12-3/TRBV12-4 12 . TGTGCCAGCAGTTCGCAGGGGCATGAGCAGTTCTTC CASSSQGHEQFF
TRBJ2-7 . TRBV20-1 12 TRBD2 TGCAGTGCTAGAGGGCTAGCGGGGGAGCAGTACTTC CSARGLAGEQYF
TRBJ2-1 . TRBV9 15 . TGTGCCAGCAGCGCCGGATGGGAGCCCTCCAATGAGCAGTTCTTC CASSAGWEPSNEQFF
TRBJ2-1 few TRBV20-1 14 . TGCAGTGCTAGAGATCAAGGGGTTTACAATGAGCAGTTCTTC CSARDQGVYNEQFF
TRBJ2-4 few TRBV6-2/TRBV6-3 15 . TGTGCCAGCAGTTACTCTAGAGTGGCCAAAAACATTCAGTACTTC CASSYSRVAKNIQYF
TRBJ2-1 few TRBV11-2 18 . TGTGCCAGCAGCTCGATCTCTGGACCCTCCGCGTCCTACAATGAGCAGTTCTTC CASSSISGPSASYNEQFF
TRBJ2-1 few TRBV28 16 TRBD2 TGTGCCAGCACCCCCGGAACTAGCGGGAGTGGAAATGAGCAGTTCTTC CASTPGTSGSGNEQFF
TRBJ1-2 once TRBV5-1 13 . TGCGCCAGCAGCTTAACCTTCGCGGGAGGCTACACCTTC CASSLTFAGGYTF
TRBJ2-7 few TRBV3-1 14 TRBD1 TGTGCCAGCAGCCACGGGACAGGTGTGTACGAGCAGTACTTC CASSHGTGVYEQYF
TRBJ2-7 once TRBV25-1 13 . TGTGTCAGCAGTGAAAACGGTGTCCACGAGCAGTACTTC CVSSENGVHEQYF
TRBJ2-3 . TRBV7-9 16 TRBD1 TGTGCCAGCAGCTCGACGAGACAGGGAAGCACAGATACGCAGTATTTT CASSSTRQGSTDTQYF
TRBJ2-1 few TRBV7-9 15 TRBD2 TGTGCCAGTAATCCTAGCGGGGACTTCTACAATGAGCAGTTCTTC CASNPSGDFYNEQFF
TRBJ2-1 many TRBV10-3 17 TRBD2 TGTGCCATCAGTGAGGGAGTAAAGGGAGGGGACTACAATGAGCAGTTCTTC CAISEGVKGGDYNEQFF
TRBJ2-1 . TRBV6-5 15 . TGTGCCAGCAGCTTAACAGGAGATTTTTACAATGAGCAGTTCTTC CASSLTGDFYNEQFF
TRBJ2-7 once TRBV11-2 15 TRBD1 TGTGCCAGCAGCTTAGTGGTACAGGGGCCCCACGAGCAGTACTTC CASSLVVQGPHEQYF
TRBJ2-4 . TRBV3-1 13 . TGTGCCAGCGGGGGAGCGCCGGGGAACATTCAGTACTTC CASGGAPGNIQYF
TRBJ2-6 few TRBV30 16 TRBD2 TGTGCCTGGAGTTTGCGGGGGAGCTTTGGGGCCAACGTCCTGACTTTC CAWSLRGSFGANVLTF
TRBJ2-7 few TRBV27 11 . TGTGCCAGCAACCCCGCCAGCGAGCAGTACTTC CASNPASEQYF
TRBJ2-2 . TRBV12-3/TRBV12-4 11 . TGTGCCAGCAGGATCGTCGGGGAGCTGTTTTTT CASRIVGELFF
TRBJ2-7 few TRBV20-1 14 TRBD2 TGCAGTGCTCCTACGCTAGCGGGAGGGCCGTCGCAGTACTTC CSAPTLAGGPSQYF
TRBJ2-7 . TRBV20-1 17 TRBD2 TGCAGTGCTAGAGATGAGGGACTAGCGGGTCCTTCCTACGAGCAGTACTTC CSARDEGLAGPSYEQYF
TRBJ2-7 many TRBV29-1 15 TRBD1 TGCAGCGTTTCAACTCCTCAGGGGGCTGCCTACGAGCAGTACTTC CSVSTPQGAAYEQYF
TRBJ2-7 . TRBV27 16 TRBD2 TGTGCCAGCAGTTTGGGGACTAGCGGGAGCTTCTACGAGCAGTACTTC CASSLGTSGSFYEQYF
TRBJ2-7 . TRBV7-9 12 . TGTGCCAGCTCTAACCCCTTCTACGAGCAGTACTTC CASSNPFYEQYF
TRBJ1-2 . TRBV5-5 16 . TGTGCCAGCAGCGCCTCGACAGAGGGCGATAACTATGGCTACACCTTC CASSASTEGDNYGYTF
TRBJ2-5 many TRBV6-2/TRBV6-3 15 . TGTGCCAGCAGCCCCAACGTGGGGGGCCGAGAGACCCAGTACTTC CASSPNVGGRETQYF
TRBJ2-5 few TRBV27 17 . TGTGCCAGCAGTTTATCGGCGAGGAGGGCCAACCAAGAGACCCAGTACTTC CASSLSARRANQETQYF
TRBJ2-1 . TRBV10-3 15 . TGTGCCAGAACGACCGACATAATTGGTAAGGGTGAGCAGTTCTTC CARTTDIIGKGEQFF
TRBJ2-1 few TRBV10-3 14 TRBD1 TGTGCCATCAGAAAGACAGGGGAGAGGAATGAGCAGTTCTTC CAIRKTGERNEQFF
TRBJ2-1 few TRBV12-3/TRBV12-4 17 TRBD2 TGTGCCAGCATCCCTCCCAGCGGGAGTACAAGTTACAATGAGCAGTTCTTC CASIPPSGSTSYNEQFF
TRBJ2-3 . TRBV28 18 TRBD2 TGCGCCAGCCCTCCACTGGGTACTAGCGGGAGGCTCACAGATACGCAGTATTTT CASPPLGTSGRLTDTQYF
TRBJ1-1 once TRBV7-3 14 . TGTGCCAGCAGCGTGACAGCGATTTCTGGTGAAGCTTTCTTT CASSVTAISGEAFF
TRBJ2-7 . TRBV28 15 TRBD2 TGTGCCAGCAGACAAGCCCTAGCGGGGGGGTTCGAGCAGTACTTC CASRQALAGGFEQYF
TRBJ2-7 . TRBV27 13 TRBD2 TGTGCCAGCAGTTTAAGCGGGATTAACGAGCAGTACTTC CASSLSGINEQYF
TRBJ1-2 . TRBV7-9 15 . TGTGCCGGCAGCTTAGTTGGGACCGATGTTCTGAGCTACACCTTC CAGSLVGTDVLSYTF
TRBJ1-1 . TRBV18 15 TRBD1 TGTGCCAGCTCACCACCGGCAGGGGGGAACACTGAAGCTTTCTTT CASSPPAGGNTEAFF